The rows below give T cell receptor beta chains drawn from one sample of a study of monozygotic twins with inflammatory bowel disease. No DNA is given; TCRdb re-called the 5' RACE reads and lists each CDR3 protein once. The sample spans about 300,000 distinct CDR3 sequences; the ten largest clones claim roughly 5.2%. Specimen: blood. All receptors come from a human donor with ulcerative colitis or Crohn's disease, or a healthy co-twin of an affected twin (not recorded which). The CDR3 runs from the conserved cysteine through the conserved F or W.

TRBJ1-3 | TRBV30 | CAWSGQGYSGNTIYF
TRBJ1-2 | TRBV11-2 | CASSLDSARDWDYGYTF
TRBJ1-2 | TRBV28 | CASSLESPTAAYGYTF
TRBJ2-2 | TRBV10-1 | CATGREANTGELFF
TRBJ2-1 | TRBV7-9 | CASSLIYNEQFF
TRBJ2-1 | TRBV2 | CASTTNKDEQFF
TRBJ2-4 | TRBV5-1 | CASSPTTGTGVGWQYF
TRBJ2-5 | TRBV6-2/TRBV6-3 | CASRTASGRQETQYF
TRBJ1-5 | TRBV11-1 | CASSLGGAGISGNQPQHF
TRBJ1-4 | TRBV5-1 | CASSLSTGEAEKLFF
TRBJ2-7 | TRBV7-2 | CASSPPGRSYEQYF
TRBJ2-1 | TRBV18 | CASSTGMGEQFF
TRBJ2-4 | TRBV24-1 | CATASGSGAKNIQYF
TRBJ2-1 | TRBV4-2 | CASSSWISGSSYNEQFF
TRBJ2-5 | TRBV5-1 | CASSAGLAGGIEETQYF
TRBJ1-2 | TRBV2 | CASTRGVPLYGYTF
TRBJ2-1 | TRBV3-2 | CASSVQSSGGPLYNEQFF
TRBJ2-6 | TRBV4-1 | CASRKKPQGEVLTGANVLTF
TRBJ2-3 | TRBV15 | CATSGTGDTQYF
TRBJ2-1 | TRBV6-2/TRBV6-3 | CASSPLQGTSYNEQFF
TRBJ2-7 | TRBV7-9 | CASSQHGTGPYEQYF
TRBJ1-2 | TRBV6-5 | CASRNGQVTGYTF
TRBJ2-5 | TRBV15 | CATSRGGQTKQETQYF
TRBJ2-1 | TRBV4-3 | CASSQDRQGGVNEQFF
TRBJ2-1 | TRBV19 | CASSIAASSYNEQFF
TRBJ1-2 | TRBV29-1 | CSVIPGQGYGYTF
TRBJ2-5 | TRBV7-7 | CASSLDEFQETQYF
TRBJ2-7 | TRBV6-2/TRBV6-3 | CASSYSTSGGPYEQYF
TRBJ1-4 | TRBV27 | CASSTGRINEKLFF
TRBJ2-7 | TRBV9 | CASSVAGSGGSYEQYF
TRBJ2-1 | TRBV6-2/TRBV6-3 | CASSYRGSGGSYNEQFF
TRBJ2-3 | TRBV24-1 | CATRSGSTDTQYF
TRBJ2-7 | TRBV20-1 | CSNNPTGLGEQYF
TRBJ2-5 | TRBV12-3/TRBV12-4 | CASSRDRRWETQYF
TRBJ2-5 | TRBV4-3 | CASSQDGGLTQYF
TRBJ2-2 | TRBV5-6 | CASSFPNTGELFF
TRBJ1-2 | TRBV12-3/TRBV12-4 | CASGRGDGYTF
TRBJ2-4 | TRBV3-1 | CASSHSQGVSVKNIQYF
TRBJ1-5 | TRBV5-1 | CASSLGTVSNQPQHF
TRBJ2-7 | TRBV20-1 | CSARVEREVHEQYF
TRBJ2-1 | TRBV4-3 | CASSQDWGRGRNNEQFF
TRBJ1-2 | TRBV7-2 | CASSSGTEVGGYTF
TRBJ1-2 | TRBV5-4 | CASSFGQGNGYTF
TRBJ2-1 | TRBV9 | CASSVDGGPYNEQFF
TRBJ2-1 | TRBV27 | CASHRGAGHNEQFF
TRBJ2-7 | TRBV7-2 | CASSLARATEQYF
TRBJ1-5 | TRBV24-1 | CATSDDSAAQHF
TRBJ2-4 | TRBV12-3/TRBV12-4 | CAVQGRDIQYF
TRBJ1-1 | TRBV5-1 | CASSLETRNTEAFF